This is a list of T cell receptor beta chains from one sample in a study of T cell repertoires in cytomegalovirus infection. TCRdb itself ran the reads through MiXCR, one entry per CDR3 protein. The table includes fewer than 1,000,000 distinct CDR3 sequences, roughly 30% detected once. For these TCRs, the target antigens are not known. The sample here was cultured CD8+ T cells from PBMCs, taken from culture after CMV antigen stimulation. The receptor source for this set is a human donor in good health (CMV status not recorded). Some clones in this sample may be carry-over from other donors' samples. The CDR3 runs from the conserved cysteine through the conserved F or W. The D gene is left open where the match is weak. Clone size is not always given. Where it is, it says once, few, many or a class for expanded clones.

j_call	d_call	clone_size	v_call	cdr3_aa	cdr3_nt
TRBJ2-4	.	few	TRBV6-2/TRBV6-3	CASSLSRRNIQYF	TGTGCCAGCAGTCTATCCCGCCGGAACATTCAGTACTTC
TRBJ2-2	TRBD1	.	TRBV29-1	CSVPGQVSTGELFF	TGCAGCGTACCGGGACAGGTTTCAACCGGGGAGCTGTTTTTT
TRBJ1-1	.	many	TRBV12-3/TRBV12-4	CASSSDFTGIEAFF	TGTGCCAGCAGTTCAGACTTCACTGGGATTGAAGCTTTCTTT
TRBJ2-1	TRBD2	many	TRBV2	CASSLQRGRLDEQFF	TGTGCCAGCAGTCTCCAGCGGGGACGTTTGGATGAGCAGTTCTTC
TRBJ1-1	.	.	TRBV7-2	CASSRTKTEAFF	TGTGCCAGCAGCCGGACAAAGACTGAAGCTTTCTTT
TRBJ2-1	.	.	TRBV5-6	CASSLRLRVENEQFF	TGTGCCAGCAGCTTAAGGTTGAGGGTAGAAAATGAGCAGTTCTTC
TRBJ1-2	TRBD1	few	TRBV29-1	CSVTGGAYGYTF	TGCAGCGTGACAGGGGGCGCCTATGGCTACACCTTC
TRBJ1-2	.	.	TRBV18	CASSAREDSFNYGYTF	TGTGCCAGCTCCGCCAGGGAAGATTCGTTTAACTATGGCTACACCTTC
TRBJ2-1	TRBD1	.	TRBV12-3/TRBV12-4	CASDRDRARGNEQFF	TGTGCCAGCGACCGGGACAGGGCTAGGGGGAATGAGCAGTTCTTC
TRBJ2-2	.	.	TRBV15	CATSRVVGGGELFF	TGTGCCACCAGCAGAGTGGTCGGTGGCGGGGAGCTGTTTTTT
TRBJ1-6	.	.	TRBV7-2	CASSQDAYSYNSPLHF	TGTGCCAGCAGCCAAGATGCTTACTCCTATAATTCACCCCTCCACTTT
TRBJ1-6	.	many	TRBV7-8	CASSAIWGGNSPLHF	TGTGCCAGCAGCGCGATCTGGGGAGGTAATTCACCCCTCCACTTT
TRBJ2-1	.	few	TRBV7-3	CASSLRMSGWNEQFF	TGTGCCAGCAGCTTACGAATGTCAGGGTGGAATGAGCAGTTCTTC
TRBJ2-5	.	many	TRBV12-3/TRBV12-4	CASSLQLAGEHVTQYF	TGTGCCAGCAGTTTACAGCTAGCCGGGGAACATGTGACCCAGTACTTC
TRBJ2-3	.	few	TRBV10-2	CASSELWVTDTQYF	TGCGCCAGCAGTGAGTTGTGGGTAACAGATACGCAGTATTTT
TRBJ2-2	.	.	TRBV29-1	CSVEDLSGSGELFF	TGCAGCGTTGAAGATCTTTCCGGGTCCGGGGAGCTGTTTTTT
TRBJ1-5	.	few	TRBV12-3/TRBV12-4	CASSLHSGQPQHF	TGTGCCAGCAGTCTCCACTCGGGTCAGCCCCAGCATTTT
TRBJ1-2	.	.	TRBV19	CASSIAVTGRYGYTF	TGTGCCAGTAGTATCGCGGTGACAGGCCGCTATGGCTACACCTTC
TRBJ1-4	.	few	TRBV6-6	CASSYKNEKLFF	TGTGCCAGCAGTTACAAGAATGAAAAACTGTTTTTT
TRBJ1-1	.	few	TRBV19	CASSIGLPEAFF	TGTGCCAGTAGTATTGGACTCCCTGAAGCTTTCTTT
TRBJ2-1	TRBD2	many	TRBV7-2	CASSRPSGGGGEQFF	TGTGCCAGCAGTCGGCCTAGCGGGGGAGGAGGTGAGCAGTTCTTC
TRBJ2-3	TRBD1	.	TRBV7-9	CASSSMDRTGASTDTQYF	TGTGCCAGCAGCAGTATGGACAGGACGGGCGCGAGCACAGATACGCAGTATTTT
TRBJ2-3	.	many	TRBV7-8	CASSSPFPRPNTDTQYF	TGTGCCAGCAGCTCCCCTTTCCCCCGACCAAACACAGATACGCAGTATTTT
TRBJ2-1	.	.	TRBV7-9	CASGHSYNEQFF	TGTGCCAGCGGACACTCTTACAATGAGCAGTTCTTC
TRBJ2-4	.	.	TRBV25-1	CASSGRVGRLPPIQYF	TGTGCCAGCAGTGGGCGGGTGGGCCGTCTCCCCCCCATTCAGTACTTC
TRBJ1-5	.	few	TRBV7-8	CASSLSRSGNQPQHF	TGTGCCAGCAGCTTGTCCCGAAGCGGCAATCAGCCCCAGCATTTT
TRBJ1-2	.	many	TRBV13	CASSLGGRPDYGYTF	TGTGCCAGCAGCTTAGGCGGACGGCCTGACTATGGCTACACCTTC
TRBJ2-7	.	.	TRBV4-1	CASSQDKVLEQYF	TGCGCCAGCAGCCAAGATAAGGTCCTAGAGCAGTACTTC
TRBJ1-1	.	.	TRBV7-9	CASSQEAPGAFF	TGTGCCAGCAGCCAGGAAGCTCCGGGGGCTTTCTTT
TRBJ2-2	TRBD1	.	TRBV7-9	CASSTYTGGFDTGEPFF	TGTGCCAGCAGCACCTACACAGGGGGCTTCGACACCGGGGAGCCGTTTTTT
TRBJ1-1	.	.	TRBV19	CASRGVVANTEAFF	TGTGCCAGTAGAGGGGTGGTTGCGAACACTGAAGCTTTCTTT
TRBJ2-3	.	.	TRBV12-3/TRBV12-4	CANSPSAGRNTQYF	TGTGCCAACAGCCCCTCGGCAGGGAGGAATACGCAGTATTTT
TRBJ1-2	.	.	TRBV29-1	CSVESPSPNGYTF	TGCAGCGTTGAAAGCCCCAGTCCAAATGGCTACACCTTC
TRBJ2-1	.	many	TRBV7-2	CASSLESEAYNEQFF	TGTGCCAGCAGCTTAGAGTCAGAGGCCTACAATGAGCAGTTCTTC
TRBJ2-1	TRBD2	few	TRBV27	CASRSSGGAHEQFF	TGTGCCAGCAGATCTAGCGGGGGGGCTCATGAGCAGTTCTTC
TRBJ2-7	.	.	TRBV2	CASSEIEIPRYF	TGTGCCAGCAGTGAAATAGAAATCCCTCGGTACTTC
TRBJ1-2	.	few	TRBV19	CASSPSMEYGYTF	TGTGCCAGTAGTCCAAGCATGGAGTATGGCTACACCTTC
TRBJ1-1	TRBD1	.	TRBV28	CASSSGTGRRDTEAFF	TGTGCCAGCAGTTCCGGGACAGGGAGGAGGGACACTGAAGCTTTCTTT
TRBJ2-5	TRBD1	few	TRBV27	CASSLRDRELETQYF	TGTGCCAGCAGCCTCCGGGACAGGGAGCTAGAGACCCAGTACTTC
TRBJ2-2	.	.	TRBV10-1	CASSERRETGELFF	TGCGCCAGCAGCGAGAGAAGGGAGACCGGGGAGCTGTTTTTT
TRBJ1-4	.	few	TRBV20-1	CSAILPDGAEKLFF	TGCAGTGCGATCCTCCCGGACGGGGCCGAAAAACTGTTTTTT
TRBJ2-5	.	.	TRBV27	CASSSFHQETQYF	TGTGCCAGCAGTTCATTCCATCAAGAGACCCAGTACTTC
TRBJ2-3	TRBD1	few	TRBV6-1	CASSSGTGVSDTQYF	TGTGCCAGCAGTTCCGGGACAGGGGTTTCGGATACGCAGTATTTT
TRBJ2-3	TRBD1	few	TRBV10-1	CASSEPLGQGFGTDTQYF	TGCGCCAGCAGTGAGCCGCTCGGACAGGGGTTCGGAACAGATACGCAGTATTTT
TRBJ2-5	TRBD2	many	TRBV7-2	CASSREGWGAQETQYF	TGTGCCAGCAGTCGGGAGGGGTGGGGGGCCCAAGAGACCCAGTACTTC